This TCR beta chain was identified in a study of patients and donors after allogeneic stem cell transplantation (dated by TCRdb to about 2020). CDR1 and CDR2, per the germline V gene, are MDHEN and SYDVKM. Deletion took 5 bases off V and 0 bases off J, with a span of 13 bases between the germline ends. The CDR3 spans 15 residues, from the cysteine through the phenylalanine. Solely the CDR3 DNA is kept, with 45 bases framed from the first base. The library was prepared using RT-PCR. The run used a NextSeq 550. In-frame beta chains were kept once TCRdb had trimmed the public reads at Q25 with fastp and called clones with MiXCR. Rows merge per CDR3 protein into single entries with the most common DNA and genes. In this sample the table shows approximately 200,000 distinct CDR3 sequences, 41% of which occur a single time. The ten top clones hold about 35% of the sample. This clonotype has only a few counts. The target of this receptor is not known. It has no much larger one-base neighbor in the sample; base qualities were not kept.

The clonotype was recovered from a human donor who was either an allogeneic HSCT recipient or a stem cell or donor lymphocyte infusion donor (not recorded which). It is not recorded whose cells these are; they may come from a transplant donor. The sequenced sample was blood, either unsorted or a sorted T cell fraction (not recorded which). The chain links TRBV28 with TRBJ1-1; the D gene assignment is ambiguous. The CDR3 amino acid sequence is: CASSSRYNMNTEAFF. The sequenced DNA: TGTGCCAGCAGTAGCCGGTATAACATGAACACTGAAGCTTTCTTT.